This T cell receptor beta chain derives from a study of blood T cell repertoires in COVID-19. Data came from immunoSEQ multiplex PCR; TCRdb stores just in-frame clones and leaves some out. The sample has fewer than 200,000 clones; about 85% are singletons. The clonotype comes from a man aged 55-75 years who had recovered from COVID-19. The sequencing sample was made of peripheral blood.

The CDR3 bases are TGCGCCAGCAGCCAAGAAAAGGACAGGCCACCCTACGAGCAGTACTTC. It translates to CASSQEKDRPPYEQYF. V is TRBV4-1 and J is TRBJ2-7; 7 bases agree with TRBD1. CDR1 and CDR2 from the germline V gene are MGHRA and YSYEKL. V lost 0 bases to trimming and J lost 2 bases; unmatched junction nucleotides: 7. The CDR3 length is 16 residues.